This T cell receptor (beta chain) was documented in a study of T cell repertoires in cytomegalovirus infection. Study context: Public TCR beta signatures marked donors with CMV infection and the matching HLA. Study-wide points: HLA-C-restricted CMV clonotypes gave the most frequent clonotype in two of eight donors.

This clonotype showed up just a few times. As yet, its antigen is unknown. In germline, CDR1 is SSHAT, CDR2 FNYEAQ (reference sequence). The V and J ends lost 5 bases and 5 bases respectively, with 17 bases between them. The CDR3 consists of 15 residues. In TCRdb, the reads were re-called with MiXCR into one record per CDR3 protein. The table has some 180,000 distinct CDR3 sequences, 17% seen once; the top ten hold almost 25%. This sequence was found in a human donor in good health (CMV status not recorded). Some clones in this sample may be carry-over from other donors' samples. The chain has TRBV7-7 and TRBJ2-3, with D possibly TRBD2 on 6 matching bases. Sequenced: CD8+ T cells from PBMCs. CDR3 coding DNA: TGTGCCAGCAGCCCCGTGGGGGGATTCAGAGATACGCAGTATTTT. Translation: CASSPVGGFRDTQYF.